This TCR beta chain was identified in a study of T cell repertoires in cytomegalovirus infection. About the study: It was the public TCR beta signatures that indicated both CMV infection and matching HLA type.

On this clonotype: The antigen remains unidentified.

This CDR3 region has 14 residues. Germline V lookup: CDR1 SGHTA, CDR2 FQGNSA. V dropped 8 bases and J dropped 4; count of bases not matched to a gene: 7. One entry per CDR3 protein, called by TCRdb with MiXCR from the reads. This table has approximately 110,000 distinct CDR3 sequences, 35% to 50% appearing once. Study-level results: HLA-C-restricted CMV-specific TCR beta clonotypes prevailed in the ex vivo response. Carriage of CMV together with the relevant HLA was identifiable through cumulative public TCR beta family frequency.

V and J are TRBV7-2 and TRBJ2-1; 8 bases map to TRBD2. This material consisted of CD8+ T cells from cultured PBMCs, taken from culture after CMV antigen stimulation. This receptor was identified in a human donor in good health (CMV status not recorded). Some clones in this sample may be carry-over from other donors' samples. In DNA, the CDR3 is TGTGCCAGCCGGGACGGGGGGGCTTACAATGAGCAGTTCTTC. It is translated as CASRDGGAYNEQFF.